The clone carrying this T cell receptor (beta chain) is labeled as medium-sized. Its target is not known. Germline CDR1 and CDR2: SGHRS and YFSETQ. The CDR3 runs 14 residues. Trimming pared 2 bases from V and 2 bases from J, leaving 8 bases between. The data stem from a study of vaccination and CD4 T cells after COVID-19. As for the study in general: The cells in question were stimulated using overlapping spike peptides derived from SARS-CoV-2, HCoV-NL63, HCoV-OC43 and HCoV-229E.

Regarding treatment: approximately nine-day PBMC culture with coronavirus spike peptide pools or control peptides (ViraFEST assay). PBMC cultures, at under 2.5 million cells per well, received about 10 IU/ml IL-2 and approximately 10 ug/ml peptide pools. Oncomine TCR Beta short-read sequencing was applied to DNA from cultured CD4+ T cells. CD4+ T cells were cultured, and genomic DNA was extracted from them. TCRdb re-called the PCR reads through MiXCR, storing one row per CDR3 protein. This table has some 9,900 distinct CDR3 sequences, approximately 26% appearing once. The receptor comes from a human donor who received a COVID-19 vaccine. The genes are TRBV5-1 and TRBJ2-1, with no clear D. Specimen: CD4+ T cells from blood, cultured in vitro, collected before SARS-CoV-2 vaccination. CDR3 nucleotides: TGCGCCAGCAGCTTCGGTGGGACCTACAATGAGCAGTTCTTC. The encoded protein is CASSFGGTYNEQFF. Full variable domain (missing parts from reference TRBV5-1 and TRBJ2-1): KAGVTQTPRYLIKTRGQQVTLSCSPISGHRSVSWYQQTPGQGLQFLFEYFSETQRNKGNFPGRFSGRQFSNSRSEMNVSTLELGDSALYLCASSFGGTYNEQFFGPGTRLTVL.